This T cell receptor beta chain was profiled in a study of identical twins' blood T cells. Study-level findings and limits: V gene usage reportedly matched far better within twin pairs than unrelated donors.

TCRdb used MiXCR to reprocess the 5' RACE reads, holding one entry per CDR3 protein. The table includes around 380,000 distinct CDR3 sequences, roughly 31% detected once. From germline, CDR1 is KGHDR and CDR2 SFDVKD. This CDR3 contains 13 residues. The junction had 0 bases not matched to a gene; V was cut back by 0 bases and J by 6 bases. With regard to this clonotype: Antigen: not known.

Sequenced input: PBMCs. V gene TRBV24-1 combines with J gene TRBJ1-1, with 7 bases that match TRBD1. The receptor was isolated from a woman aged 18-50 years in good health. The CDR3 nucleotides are TGTGCCACCAGTGATTTGCAGGGGGCTGAAGCTTTCTTT. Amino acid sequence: CATSDLQGAEAFF.